Each of the 29 T cell receptor beta chains below was sequenced from the same sample in a study of CD8 T cells in ankylosing spondylitis. No antigen is known for these receptors. Points from the study as a whole: Characteristic of ankylosing spondylitis blood, it appeared, was a TCR beta motif comprising about eight highly homologous variants.

Each CDR3 protein is one row after TCRdb ran MiXCR on the 5' RACE reads. The sample has roughly 490,000 distinct CDR3 sequences; about 5.2% are singletons. Sequenced: blood, either unsorted or a sorted T cell fraction (not recorded which). The receptors stem from a male donor with ankylosing spondylitis.

This clonotype occurred many times. The V call is TRBV27, the J call TRBJ2-1; 9 nucleotides line up with TRBD2. V lost 6 bases to trimming and J lost 4 bases; unmatched junction nucleotides: 13. The CDR3 sequence is 17 residues long. Germline-derived CDR1 and CDR2 are MNHEY and SMNVEV (reference sequence). CDR3 protein: CASRIRGLAGSYNEQFF. The CDR3, as DNA: TGTGCCAGCAGAATTAGAGGGCTAGCGGGGTCTTACAATGAGCAGTTCTTC.

This clonotype was detected ten times or more. The chain employs TRBV29-1 and TRBJ1-1, with D maybe TRBD1 (5 bases). Germline V gives CDR1 SQVTM, CDR2 ANQGSEA. The CDR3 runs to 16 residues. V lost 7 bases to trimming and J lost 2 bases, with 23 bases between them. The CDR3 nucleotides read TGCAGCGCCGTGGGGGAACCGGGACTTAGCAACACTGAAGCTTTCTTT. It specifies CSAVGEPGLSNTEAFF.

This clonotype was seen ten or more times. V gene TRBV7-8 combines with J gene TRBJ2-2; TRBD2 aligns across 7 bases. V lost 5 bases to trimming and J lost 5 bases; unmatched junction nucleotides: 11. Germline CDR1 SGHVS, CDR2 FQNEAQ. CDR3 length: 16 amino acids. CDR3 in amino acids: CASSRRLGRGTGELFF. The CDR3 coding sequence is TGTGCCAGCAGCCGACGACTTGGGCGGGGGACCGGGGAGCTGTTTTTT. Full variable domain (remainder filled in from reference TRBV7-8 and TRBJ2-2): GAGVSQSPRYKVAKRGQDVALRCDPISGHVSLFWYQQALGQGPEFLTYFQNEAQLDKSGLPSDRFFAERPEGSVSTLKIQRTQQEDSAVYLCASSRRLGRGTGELFFGEGSRLTVL.

This clonotype was found many times. The V gene is TRBV6-1, the J gene TRBJ1-1; D call uncertain. Trimming shortened V by 6 bases and J by 10 bases, and 21 bases separated the two germline ends. Germline V CDR1 and CDR2: MNHNS, SASEGT. There are 14 residues in the CDR3. In nucleotides, the CDR3 is TGTGCCAGCAGCCCGGGCTCAAGCAGGTTTCGAGCTTTCTTT. The encoded protein is CASSPGSSRFRAFF.

This clonotype was recorded at least ten times. This chain joins TRBV5-1 and TRBJ2-4; 7 bases are a match to TRBD1. Germline lookup yields CDR1 SGHRS and CDR2 YFSETQ. This CDR3 contains 12 residues. Trimming at V came to 2 bases and at J to 8 bases, leaving 1 base not matched to a gene. The CDR3 DNA reads TGCGCCAGCAGCTTTGACAGGGACATTCAGTACTTC. Translating it yields CASSFDRDIQYF.

This clonotype was observed at least ten times. V is TRBV29-1 and J is TRBJ2-5, with D perhaps given as TRBD1 or TRBD2 (6 bases each). Trimming removed 4 bases from V and 5 bases from J, with 14 bases in between. This CDR3 region has 13 residues. In germline, CDR1 is SQVTM, CDR2 ANQGSEA. The CDR3 loop reads CSVGTASGETQYF. The CDR3, as DNA: TGCAGCGTTGGGACAGCCAGCGGGGAGACCCAGTACTTC. Based on the CDR3 plus reference TRBV29-1 and TRBJ2-5, the full variable domain is SAVISQKPSRDICQRGTSLTIQCQVDSQVTMMFWYRQQPGQSLTLIATANQGSEATYESGFVIDKFPISRPNLTFSTLTVSNMSPEDSSIYLCSVGTASGETQYFGPGTRLLVL.

There are many counts of this clonotype. J is TRBJ1-1 and V is TRBV6-1; TRBD1 agrees at 9 bases. J was trimmed by 4 bases and V by 6 bases; bases with no gene match: 9. Germline V CDR1 and CDR2: MNHNS, SASEGT. The CDR3 extends over 15 amino acids. The CDR3 DNA follows: TGTGCCAGCAGAGGGGGGACAGGGTCAAGCACTGAAGCTTTCTTT. Translation gives CASRGGTGSSTEAFF.

The chain carries TRBV3-1 and TRBJ2-4; D is undetermined. This CDR3 comprises 12 residues. Trimming stripped 4 bases from V and 11 bases from J, with 12 bases between. CDR1 is LGHDT and CDR2 is YNNKEL in the germline V gene (reference sequence). CDR3 sequence reads: CASSLGPALQYF. In DNA form, the CDR3 reads TGTGCCAGCAGCCTAGGGCCAGCCCTTCAGTACTTC.

This clonotype has a count of ten or more. The gene calls are TRBV24-1 and TRBJ2-2; D perhaps matches TRBD1 (6 bases). The CDR3 length is 17 residues. In germline, CDR1 is KGHDR, CDR2 SFDVKD. With 4 bases removed from V and 6 bases from J, the gap between germline ends came to 20 bases. In DNA, the CDR3 is TGTGCCACCAGTGAACTTCCGGGACAAAAGAAGGCCGGGGAGCTGTTTTTT. Its protein is CATSELPGQKKAGELFF.

This clonotype was seen many times. The chain couples TRBV12-3 or TRBV12-4 to TRBJ1-6, with no clear D. This CDR3 region has 14 residues. Trimming left V 0 bases short and J 5 bases short, with 5 bases between. CDR3 amino acids: CASSLASNNSPLHF. The CDR3, as DNA: TGTGCCAGCAGTTTAGCCAGCAATAATTCACCCCTCCACTTT.

This clonotype was recorded a few times. V gene TRBV7-6 combines with J gene TRBJ2-7; no clear D gene. Trimming took off 5 bases at V and 2 bases at J, with 13 bases between the two ends. The CDR3 spans 14 residues. The germline V gene has CDR1 SGHVS and CDR2 FNYEAQ. CDR3 nucleotides: TGTGCCAGCAGCCCCAGGACGGATGCCTACGAGCAGTACTTC. Translation: CASSPRTDAYEQYF.

This clonotype was detected many times. The V and J genes are TRBV5-1 and TRBJ2-1, with a possible D match to TRBD1 (5 bases). This CDR3 has 12 amino acids. Trimming removed 3 bases at V and 8 bases at J, with 9 bases between. Germline CDR1 is SGHRS and CDR2 is YFSETQ. The CDR3 protein is CASSSLGDEQFF. CDR3 nucleotides: TGCGCCAGCAGCTCCCTAGGGGATGAGCAGTTCTTC.

This clonotype was detected many times. V and J are TRBV6-1 and TRBJ2-1, with D possibly being TRBD1 (5 bases). Germline values: CDR1 MNHNS, CDR2 SASEGT. CDR3 length: 13 residues. V lost 5 bases to trimming and J lost 9 bases, with 14 bases between them. The CDR3 coding sequence is TGTGCCAGCAGTCAACATAGGGGTCGTGAGCAGTTCTTC. Its protein product is CASSQHRGREQFF.

This clonotype was observed at least ten times. The V gene is TRBV9, the J gene TRBJ1-6; TRBD1 agrees at 7 bases. The CDR3 length is 16 residues. Germline V gene data show CDR1 as SGDLS and CDR2 as YYNGEE. Losses at the gene ends were 0 bases for V and 10 bases for J; bases not matched to a gene: 10. The CDR3, as DNA: TGTGCCAGCAGCGTAGAGGCAGGGGGTATCGGATCACCCCTCCACTTT. It encodes CASSVEAGGIGSPLHF.

This clonotype was counted at least ten times. CDR3 in amino acids: CASSLDRRVWFF. CDR3 nucleotides: TGTGCCAGCAGTTTGGACAGGCGGGTATGGTTTTTT. The chain couples TRBV12-3 or TRBV12-4 to TRBJ1-4; 7 bases fit TRBD1. The J segment lost 16 bases and the V segment lost 3 bases, leaving 8 bases of the junction unmatched. The CDR3 sequence is 12 residues long.

In its sample, this clonotype was seen many times. This rearrangement joins TRBV12-3 or TRBV12-4 to TRBJ1-5; no definite D call. The ends were cut back, 2 bases at V and 11 bases at J, with 16 bases in the middle. The CDR3 sequence is 14 residues long. The CDR3 region is CASSLITVGATQHF. The CDR3 region has the DNA TGTGCCAGCAGTTTAATCACTGTCGGTGCGACCCAGCATTTT.

This clonotype was counted many times. V usage is TRBV7-8 and J usage is TRBJ1-1; D gene uncertain. Trimming removed 2 bases at V and 9 bases at J, with 13 bases between. The germline V gene encodes CDR1 SGHVS and CDR2 FQNEAQ. The length of the CDR3 is 13 residues. CDR3 coding DNA: TGTGCCAGCAGCTTAAGATCCCACCGGCAAGCTTTCTTT. Amino acid sequence: CASSLRSHRQAFF. The complete variable domain, with remaining parts taken from reference TRBV7-8 and TRBJ1-1, reads GAGVSQSPRYKVAKRGQDVALRCDPISGHVSLFWYQQALGQGPEFLTYFQNEAQLDKSGLPSDRFFAERPEGSVSTLKIQRTQQEDSAVYLCASSLRSHRQAFFGQGTRLTVV.

In its sample, this clonotype was seen many times. The chain employs TRBV7-9 and TRBJ2-5; D may be TRBD2 (6 bases). V lost 2 bases to trimming and J lost 4 bases, with 11 bases between them. CDR1 is SEHNR and CDR2 is FQNEAQ in the germline V gene (reference sequence). There are 14 residues in the CDR3. Here the CDR3 DNA reads TGTGCCAGCAGCTTAATCGCGGGGACAGAGACCCAGTACTTC. Its protein product is CASSLIAGTETQYF. The whole variable domain, remainder taken from reference TRBV7-9 and TRBJ2-5, is DTGVSQNPRHKITKRGQNVTFRCDPISEHNRLYWYRQTLGQGPEFLTYFQNEAQLEKSRLLSDRFSAERPKGSFSTLEIQRTEQGDSAMYLCASSLIAGTETQYFGPGTRLLVL.

The genes are TRBV27 and TRBJ2-1; perhaps TRBD1 as D (6 bases). This CDR3 region has 14 residues. The germline V gene has CDR1 MNHEY and CDR2 SMNVEV (reference sequence). V gave up 5 bases and J gave up 8 bases, with 16 bases separating them. The chain's CDR3 is CASSPPGSGDEQFF. The CDR3 DNA sequence: TGTGCCAGCAGTCCCCCAGGATCAGGGGATGAGCAGTTCTTC.

This clonotype has a handful of counts. The rearrangement links TRBV6-5 to TRBJ2-5; no reliable D call. Germline lookup yields CDR1 MNHEY and CDR2 SVGAGI. This CDR3 comprises 14 residues. The germline V and J ends were trimmed by 2 bases and 1 base, with 8 bases remaining between them. CDR3: CASSYSATQETQYF. As DNA, the CDR3 is TGTGCCAGCAGTTACAGCGCCACCCAAGAGACCCAGTACTTC.

This clonotype was observed many times. The chain recombines TRBV20-1 with TRBJ1-2, with 7 bases fitting TRBD1. J lost 4 bases, V lost 3 bases, and 14 bases had no gene match. Germline V gene data show CDR1 as DFQATT and CDR2 as SNEGSKA (reference sequence). The CDR3 has 16 amino acids. The CDR3 DNA reads as TGCAGTGCTAGCTCCCCGTCGACAGGGAACCTCTATGGCTACACCTTC. Amino acid sequence: CSASSPSTGNLYGYTF.

The sample holds a few counts of this clonotype. V is TRBV20-1 and J is TRBJ2-4; D is perhaps TRBD2 (6 bases). This CDR3 comprises 15 residues. Germline assignment: CDR1 DFQATT and CDR2 SNEGSKA (reference sequence). V shed 3 bases and J shed 2 bases, with 14 bases lying between them. The CDR3 DNA reads TGCAGTGCTAGGTTCCGGAGGGTATCCAAAAACATTCAGTACTTC. Its protein product is CSARFRRVSKNIQYF.

This clonotype came up many times. The V gene is TRBV6-1, the J gene TRBJ2-7; D could derive from TRBD1 or TRBD2 (6 bases each). CDR3 length: 13 residues. The germline V gene has CDR1 MNHNS and CDR2 SASEGT. Trimming left V 8 bases short and J 0 bases short, with 11 bases between. The CDR3 loop reads CASGGTLSYEQYF. CDR3 DNA: TGTGCCAGCGGAGGGACACTCTCCTACGAGCAGTACTTC.

This clonotype was observed many times. This sequence joins TRBV5-1 and TRBJ1-2, with a possible D match to TRBD1 (5 bases). With 4 bases removed from V and 3 bases from J, the gap between germline ends came to 16 bases. The CDR3 totals 15 residues. The germline V gene encodes CDR1 SGHRS and CDR2 YFSETQ. In nucleotides, the CDR3 is TGCGCCAGCAGCATGGACACCCCCAGGGACTATGGCTACACCTTC. This codes for CASSMDTPRDYGYTF.

Ten or more counts support this clonotype. The chain uses TRBV12-3 or TRBV12-4 and TRBJ1-3; D is uncertain. There are 13 residues in the CDR3. Trimming removed 5 bases from V and 0 bases from J, with 5 bases in between. Here the CDR3 reads CASSASSGNTIYF. The DNA of the CDR3 is TGTGCCAGCAGTGCGAGCTCTGGAAACACCATATATTTT.

This clonotype was seen many times. The chain is built from TRBV4-3 and TRBJ1-2; D gene ambiguous. The CDR3 is 16 amino acids. Trimming stripped 0 bases from V and 4 bases from J, with 15 bases between. Germline V gives CDR1 LGHNA, CDR2 YSLEER. The CDR3 sequence: CASSQDYTVPSYGYTF. The CDR3 bases are TGCGCCAGCAGCCAAGATTATACAGTTCCGTCCTATGGCTACACCTTC.

This clonotype was detected a few times. This chain connects TRBV7-8 to TRBJ2-7; 7 nucleotides line up with TRBD2. With V trimmed by 5 bases and J by 6 bases, 10 bases remained unmatched. The CDR3 runs to 14 residues. Germline V gives CDR1 SGHVS, CDR2 FQNEAQ. This CDR3 reads CASSLRGGRGEQYF. CDR3 nucleotides: TGTGCCAGCAGCCTAAGGGGAGGGAGGGGCGAGCAGTACTTC. The full variable domain, rest sourced from reference TRBV7-8 and TRBJ2-7, is GAGVSQSPRYKVAKRGQDVALRCDPISGHVSLFWYQQALGQGPEFLTYFQNEAQLDKSGLPSDRFFAERPEGSVSTLKIQRTQQEDSAVYLCASSLRGGRGEQYFGPGTRLTVT.

At least ten counts were recorded for this clonotype. The chain employs TRBV5-1 and TRBJ2-7; 7 positions match TRBD2. After removal of 7 bases from V and 3 bases from J, the junction contained 10 bases not matched to a gene. Germline assignment: CDR1 SGHRS and CDR2 YFSETQ. The length of the CDR3 is 14 residues. The CDR3 loop is CASRWREWGYEQYF. CDR3 nucleotides: TGCGCCAGCCGTTGGCGGGAGTGGGGCTACGAGCAGTACTTC.

This clonotype was picked up a small number of times. The V gene is TRBV5-5, the J gene TRBJ2-6; unclear D gene. There are 13 residues in the CDR3. The V gene's germline CDR1 is SGHKS and CDR2 YYEKEE (reference sequence). V was cut by 4 bases and J by 4 bases, with 6 bases left in between. For the CDR3, the DNA is TGTGCCAGCAGCGAAGTCGGGGCCAACGTCCTGACTTTC. As protein: CASSEVGANVLTF. Drawing the rest from reference TRBV5-5 and TRBJ2-6, the complete variable domain is DAGVTQSPTHLIKTRGQQVTLRCSPISGHKSVSWYQQVLGQGPQFIFQYYEKEERGRGNFPDRFSARQFPNYSSELNVNALLLGDSALYLCASSEVGANVLTFGAGSRLTVL.